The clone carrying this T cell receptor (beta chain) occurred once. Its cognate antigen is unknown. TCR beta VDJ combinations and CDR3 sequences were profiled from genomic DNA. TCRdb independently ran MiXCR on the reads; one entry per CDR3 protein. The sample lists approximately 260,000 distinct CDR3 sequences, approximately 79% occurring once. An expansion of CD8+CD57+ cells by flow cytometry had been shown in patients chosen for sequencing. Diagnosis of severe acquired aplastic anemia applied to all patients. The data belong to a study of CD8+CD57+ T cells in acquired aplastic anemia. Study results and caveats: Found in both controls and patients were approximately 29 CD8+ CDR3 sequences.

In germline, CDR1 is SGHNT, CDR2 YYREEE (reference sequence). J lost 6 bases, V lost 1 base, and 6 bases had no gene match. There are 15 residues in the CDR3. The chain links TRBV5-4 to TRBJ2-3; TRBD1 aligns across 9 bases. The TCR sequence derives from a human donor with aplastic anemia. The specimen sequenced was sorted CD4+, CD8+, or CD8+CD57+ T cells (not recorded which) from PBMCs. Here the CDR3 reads CASSLTGGRLDTQYF. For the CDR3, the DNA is TGTGCCAGCAGCTTGACAGGGGGCCGACTGGATACGCAGTATTTT.